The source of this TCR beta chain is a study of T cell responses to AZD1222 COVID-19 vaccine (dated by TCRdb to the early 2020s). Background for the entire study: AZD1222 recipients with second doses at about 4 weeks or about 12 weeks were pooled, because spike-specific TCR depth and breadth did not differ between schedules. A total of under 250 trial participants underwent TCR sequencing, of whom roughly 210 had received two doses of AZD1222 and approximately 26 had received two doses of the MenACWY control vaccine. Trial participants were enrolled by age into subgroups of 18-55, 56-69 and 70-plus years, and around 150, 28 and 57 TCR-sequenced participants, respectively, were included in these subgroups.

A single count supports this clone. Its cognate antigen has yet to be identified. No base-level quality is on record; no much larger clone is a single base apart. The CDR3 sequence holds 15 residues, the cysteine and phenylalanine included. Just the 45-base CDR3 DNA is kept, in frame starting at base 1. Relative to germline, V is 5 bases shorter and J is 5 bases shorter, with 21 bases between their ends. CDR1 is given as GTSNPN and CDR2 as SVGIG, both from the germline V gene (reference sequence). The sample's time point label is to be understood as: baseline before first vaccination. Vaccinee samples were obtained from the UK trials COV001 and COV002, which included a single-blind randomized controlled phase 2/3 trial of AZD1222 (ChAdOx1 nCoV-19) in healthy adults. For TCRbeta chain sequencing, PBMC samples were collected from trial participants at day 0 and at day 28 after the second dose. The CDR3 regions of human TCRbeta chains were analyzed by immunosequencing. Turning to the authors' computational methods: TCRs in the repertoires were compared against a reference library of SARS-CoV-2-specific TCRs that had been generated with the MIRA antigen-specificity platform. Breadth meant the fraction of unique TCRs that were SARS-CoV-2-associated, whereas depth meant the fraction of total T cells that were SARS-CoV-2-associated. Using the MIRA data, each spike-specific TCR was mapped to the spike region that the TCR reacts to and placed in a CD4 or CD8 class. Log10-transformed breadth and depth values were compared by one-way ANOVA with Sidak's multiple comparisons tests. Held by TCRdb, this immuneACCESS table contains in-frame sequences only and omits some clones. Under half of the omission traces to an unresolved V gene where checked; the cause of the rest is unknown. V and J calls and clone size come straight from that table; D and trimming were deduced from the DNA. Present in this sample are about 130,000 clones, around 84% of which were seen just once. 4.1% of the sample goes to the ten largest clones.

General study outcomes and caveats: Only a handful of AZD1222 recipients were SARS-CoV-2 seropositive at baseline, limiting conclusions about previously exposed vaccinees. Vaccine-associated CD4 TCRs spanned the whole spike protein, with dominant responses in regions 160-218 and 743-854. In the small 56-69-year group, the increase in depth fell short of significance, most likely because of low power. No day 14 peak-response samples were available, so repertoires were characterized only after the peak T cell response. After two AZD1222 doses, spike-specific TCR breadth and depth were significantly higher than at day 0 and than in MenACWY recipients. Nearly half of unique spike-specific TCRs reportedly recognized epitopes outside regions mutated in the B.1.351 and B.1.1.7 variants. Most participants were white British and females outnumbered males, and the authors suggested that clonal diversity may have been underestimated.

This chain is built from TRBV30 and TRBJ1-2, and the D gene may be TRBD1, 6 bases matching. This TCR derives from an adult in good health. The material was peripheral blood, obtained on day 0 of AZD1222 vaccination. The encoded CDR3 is CAWLPGGGARYGYTF. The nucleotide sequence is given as TGTGCCTGGCTACCTGGGGGGGGCGCCCGGTATGGCTACACCTTC. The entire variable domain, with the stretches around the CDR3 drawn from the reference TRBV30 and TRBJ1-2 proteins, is SQTIHQWPATLVQPVGSPLSLECTVEGTSNPNLYWYRQAAGRGLQLLFYSVGIGQISSEVPQNLSASRPQDRQFILSSKKLLLSDSGFYLCAWLPGGGARYGYTFGSGTRLTVV.